A selection of T cell receptor beta chains follows, all from one sample in a study of early T cells in non-severe SARS-CoV-2 infection. TCRdb called the 5' RACE reads again in MiXCR, with one record for every CDR3 protein. The table includes some 75,000 distinct CDR3 sequences, roughly an eighth detected once. The sample consisted of whole blood. These receptors were obtained from an adult who was a healthcare worker with PCR-confirmed SARS-CoV-2 infection or an uninfected control (not recorded which). CDR3s include the opening cysteine and the closing phenylalanine or tryptophan. Each record gives: CDR3 length, V gene, clone size, J gene, D gene, CDR3 DNA, CDR3 protein. The D gene is left open where the match is weak. The size entry is marked missing in some rows and otherwise reads once, few, many or a size class.

16	TRBV14	few	TRBJ1-2	TRBD1	TGTGCCAGCAGCAAGATGGACAGGGATCGGGACTATGGCTACACCTTC	CASSKMDRDRDYGYTF
15	TRBV7-3	NA	TRBJ2-6	NA	TGTGCCAGCAGTATACAGGGTGCTGGGGCCAACGTCCTGACTTTC	CASSIQGAGANVLTF
12	TRBV20-1	few	TRBJ1-1	NA	TGCAGTGCTTGTCACGGGGCTCCGGGAGCTTTCTTT	CSACHGAPGAFF
17	TRBV7-2	many	TRBJ2-7	TRBD1	TGTGCCAGCAGCCCTAGTGGGCCCGGACAGGGGGACGACGAGCAGTACTTC	CASSPSGPGQGDDEQYF
13	TRBV5-1	many	TRBJ2-7	NA	TGCGCCAGCAGCTTGGATGGGATTTACGAGCAGTACTTC	CASSLDGIYEQYF
15	TRBV6-5	many	TRBJ1-3	NA	TGTGCCAGCAGTTACTCTGGGGCAGGGGGAAACACCATATATTTT	CASSYSGAGGNTIYF
17	TRBV3-1	NA	TRBJ2-5	TRBD2	TGTGCCAGCAGCCAAGGGGCTAGCGGTATTATCGGGGGGACCCAGTACTTC	CASSQGASGIIGGTQYF
14	TRBV20-1	many	TRBJ2-7	TRBD1	TGCAGTGCTCCCCCGACAGGGGGATCCTACGAGCAGTACTTC	CSAPPTGGSYEQYF
12	TRBV4-3	few	TRBJ1-4	NA	TGCGCCAGCAGCCCGGACCGGGAAAAACTGTTTTTT	CASSPDREKLFF
18	TRBV7-8	many	TRBJ1-5	NA	TGTGCCAGCACCCAACTCGGGCAGGGCCGCTGGGGCAATCAGCCCCAGCATTTT	CASTQLGQGRWGNQPQHF
15	TRBV3-1	few	TRBJ2-3	NA	TGTGCCAGCAGCCGGGGGCAGGGAAGCACAGATACGCAGTATTTT	CASSRGQGSTDTQYF
16	TRBV2	NA	TRBJ2-2	NA	TGTGCCAGCAGTGAAGCCCCACGGGCTAGCTTCGGGGAGCTGTTTTTT	CASSEAPRASFGELFF
17	TRBV18	NA	TRBJ2-1	TRBD1	TGTGCCAGCTCACTAGACGTCGGACAGGGGGGTCGCAATGAGCAGTTCTTC	CASSLDVGQGGRNEQFF
15	TRBV11-2	few	TRBJ2-3	TRBD2	TGTGCCAGCAGCTCCCAGCGGGGGCCCACAGATACGCAGTATTTT	CASSSQRGPTDTQYF
15	TRBV2	many	TRBJ2-3	TRBD2	TGTGCCAGCAGGTTACTAGCGGGGAACACAGATACGCAGTATTTT	CASRLLAGNTDTQYF
15	TRBV2	few	TRBJ2-3	NA	TGTGCCAGCAGTGCAGCGACGGATAGCACAGATACGCAGTATTTT	CASSAATDSTDTQYF
15	TRBV13	many	TRBJ2-7	NA	TGTGCCAGCAGCTTAGATTTGGGTCGCGGGAACGAGCAGTACTTC	CASSLDLGRGNEQYF
15	TRBV12-3/TRBV12-4	many	TRBJ2-7	NA	TGTGCCAGCAGTCCAGAGCGGAGTAAAGGGTACGAGCAGTACTTC	CASSPERSKGYEQYF
14	TRBV3-1	few	TRBJ1-2	NA	TGTGCCAGCAGCCAAGGCCACGGGAACTATGGCTACACCTTC	CASSQGHGNYGYTF
13	TRBV10-3	few	TRBJ2-6	NA	TGTGCCATCAGGAACTCTGGGGCCAACGTCCTGACTTTC	CAIRNSGANVLTF
14	TRBV6-5	many	TRBJ1-5	TRBD1	TGTGCCAGCAGGAGGACAGGGGCCCTTCAGCCCCAGCATTTT	CASRRTGALQPQHF
12	TRBV6-4	NA	TRBJ2-7	NA	TGTGCCGGCTCAGGGTCTACCTACGAGCAGTACTTC	CAGSGSTYEQYF
14	TRBV2	NA	TRBJ1-1	NA	TGTGCCAGCAGTGGACAGGTCGCGAACACTGAAGCTTTCTTT	CASSGQVANTEAFF
14	TRBV30	NA	TRBJ1-1	NA	TGTGCCTGGGTTTTCGGGAGAATGAACACTGAAGCTTTCTTT	CAWVFGRMNTEAFF
16	TRBV3-1	few	TRBJ2-5	TRBD2	TGTGCCAGCAGACGAACAAAAGGAGCGGGGGAAGAGACCCAGTACTTC	CASRRTKGAGEETQYF
14	TRBV5-1	NA	TRBJ2-1	NA	TGCGCCAGCAGCTTGACTAGTCGTGTCAATGAGCAGTTCTTC	CASSLTSRVNEQFF
15	TRBV10-2	many	TRBJ2-1	NA	TGCGCCAGCAAAGGCAGGCAAGGACAAAACAATGAGCAGTTCTTC	CASKGRQGQNNEQFF
13	TRBV28	NA	TRBJ2-7	NA	TGTGCCAGCAGCCGAGGGGGGGCCTACGAGCAGTACTTC	CASSRGGAYEQYF
12	TRBV11-3	few	TRBJ2-2	NA	TGTGCCAGCAGCCCGGACAGCGGGGAGCTGTTTTTT	CASSPDSGELFF
15	TRBV9	many	TRBJ1-5	NA	TGTGCCAGCAGCGTAGATGGGGCCCCTAATCAGCCCCAGCATTTT	CASSVDGAPNQPQHF
13	TRBV6-4	medium-sized	TRBJ2-2	NA	TGTGCCAGCAGTTACAGGGACGGCGGGGAGCTGTTTTTT	CASSYRDGGELFF
10	TRBV29-1	few	TRBJ2-1	NA	TGCAGCGTAGTATCCGATGAGCAGTTCTTC	CSVVSDEQFF
14	TRBV12-3/TRBV12-4	few	TRBJ1-4	NA	TGTGCCAGCAGGACCGGGACCTCGAATGAAAAACTGTTTTTT	CASRTGTSNEKLFF
15	TRBV7-9	NA	TRBJ1-2	NA	TGTGCCAGCGCCGGACGCGCGGTCCCCCTCTATGGCTACACCTTC	CASAGRAVPLYGYTF
18	TRBV7-9	few	TRBJ2-3	TRBD1	TGTGCCAGCAGCTTAGATCACCTTGGACAGGGAAGAACAGATACGCAGTATTTT	CASSLDHLGQGRTDTQYF
13	TRBV20-1	many	TRBJ2-1	TRBD2	TGCAGTGCCGTAAGCGGGGGTTACAATGAGCAGTTCTTC	CSAVSGGYNEQFF
13	TRBV12-3/TRBV12-4	few	TRBJ2-7	NA	TGTGCCAGCAGCCCTAGAAACACCTACGAGCAGTACTTC	CASSPRNTYEQYF
12	TRBV6-2/TRBV6-3	NA	TRBJ1-5	NA	TGTGCCAGCAGGGGGGGGAATCAGCCCCAGCATTTT	CASRGGNQPQHF
15	TRBV2	many	TRBJ1-5	TRBD1	TGTGCCAGCAGTAAAGACAGGGGGCTGGACCAGCCCCAGCATTTT	CASSKDRGLDQPQHF
14	TRBV27	many	TRBJ2-3	NA	TGTGCCAGCAGTTTATCTTCCCCCACAGATACGCAGTATTTT	CASSLSSPTDTQYF
16	TRBV6-4	many	TRBJ2-7	NA	TGTGCCAGCAGCCGGAGCCCCGGGGGAGACACCTACGAGCAGTACTTC	CASSRSPGGDTYEQYF
15	TRBV21-1	NA	TRBJ2-3	NA	TGTGCCAGCAGCAAAGATAGCGGGGGGGCTCGATGGCAGTATTTT	CASSKDSGGARWQYF
13	TRBV2	many	TRBJ1-2	NA	TGTGCCAGCAGTGCGGGTGCCCCCTATGGCTACACCTTC	CASSAGAPYGYTF
15	TRBV3-1	NA	TRBJ2-3	NA	TGTGCCAGCAGCCAAGTATTAGTAGGGACAGATACGCAGTATTTT	CASSQVLVGTDTQYF
12	TRBV6-2/TRBV6-3	NA	TRBJ2-2	NA	TGTGCCAGCAGTTACAATTCCGGGGAGCTGTTTTTT	CASSYNSGELFF
15	TRBV2	many	TRBJ2-4	NA	TGTGCCAGCAGTGAAAATAAGCCGGCCAAAAACATTCAGTACTTC	CASSENKPAKNIQYF
16	TRBV20-1	few	TRBJ2-5	NA	TGCAGTGCTAGACCCCGCAACAGGGTTTCACAAGAGACCCAGTACTTC	CSARPRNRVSQETQYF
14	TRBV7-2	NA	TRBJ2-3	TRBD2	TGTGCGACCGGGACTAGCGGGGGGGTAGATACGCAGTATTTT	CATGTSGGVDTQYF
14	TRBV7-2	NA	TRBJ2-7	NA	TGTGCCAGCAGCTTGTCGACAGCAACCTACGAGCAGTACTTC	CASSLSTATYEQYF